The rows below give T cell receptor beta chains drawn from one sample of a study of CD8+ T cells in alopecia areata. Clones were read by immunoSEQ multiplex PCR, and TCRdb kept only the in-frame ones, dropping some. The repertoire holds under 110,000 clones, with approximately 63% as singletons. Here the sequenced sample was CD8+ T cells sorted from blood, taken at approximately week 60, from a patient treated with tofacitinib. The receptors stem from a human donor with alopecia areata. Both conserved end residues are part of each CDR3. The D gene is left open where the match is weak. The listing skips clone size in some rows; elsewhere it reads once, few, many or a size class.

v_call: TRBV25-1; j_call: TRBJ1-1; d_call: NA; clone_size: NA; cdr3_nt: TGTGCCAGCAGATACTCAGGGAACACTGAAGCTTTCTTT; cdr3_aa: CASRYSGNTEAFF
v_call: TRBV13; j_call: TRBJ1-1; d_call: NA; clone_size: NA; cdr3_nt: TGTGCCAGCAGCTCCCGGACAGAGAGGATTGAAGCTTTCTTT; cdr3_aa: CASSSRTERIEAFF
v_call: TRBV29-1; j_call: TRBJ2-7; d_call: NA; clone_size: NA; cdr3_nt: TGCAGCGTTGTCGGGGGAAACTCCTACGAGCAGTACTTC; cdr3_aa: CSVVGGNSYEQYF
v_call: TRBV6-1; j_call: TRBJ2-5; d_call: TRBD1; clone_size: NA; cdr3_nt: TGTGCCAGCAGTGCGGACAGGATCCAAGAGACCCAGTACTTC; cdr3_aa: CASSADRIQETQYF
v_call: TRBV7-9; j_call: TRBJ1-1; d_call: TRBD1; clone_size: NA; cdr3_nt: TGTGCCAGCAGCTTAGCCGGGACAGAGAACACTGAAGCTTTCTTT; cdr3_aa: CASSLAGTENTEAFF
v_call: TRBV30; j_call: TRBJ1-5; d_call: NA; clone_size: NA; cdr3_nt: TGTGCCTGGAGTCCCCGGGCAGGCAATCAGCCCCAGCATTTT; cdr3_aa: CAWSPRAGNQPQHF
v_call: TRBV15; j_call: TRBJ1-5; d_call: NA; clone_size: NA; cdr3_nt: TGTGCCACCAGCAGGAGGGGAGGGGGTCAGCCCCAGCATTTT; cdr3_aa: CATSRRGGGQPQHF
v_call: TRBV4-1; j_call: TRBJ1-2; d_call: NA; clone_size: NA; cdr3_nt: TGCGCCAGCAGCCTCCGCATTGGCATAGGCCGCTATGGCTACACCTTC; cdr3_aa: CASSLRIGIGRYGYTF
v_call: TRBV27; j_call: TRBJ2-2; d_call: TRBD2; clone_size: NA; cdr3_nt: TGTGCCAGCAGTTTATCGATGGGCGGGGGGAATACCGGGGAGCTGTTTTTT; cdr3_aa: CASSLSMGGGNTGELFF
v_call: TRBV7-2; j_call: TRBJ2-3; d_call: NA; clone_size: NA; cdr3_nt: TGTGCCAGCAGCCAGACCAATGCCGTGACAGATACGCAGTATTTT; cdr3_aa: CASSQTNAVTDTQYF
v_call: TRBV2; j_call: TRBJ2-7; d_call: TRBD1; clone_size: NA; cdr3_nt: TGTGCCAGCTTATTCAGAAGGACAGGCGAACCCGCCTACGAGCAGTACTTC; cdr3_aa: CASLFRRTGEPAYEQYF
v_call: TRBV27; j_call: TRBJ2-1; d_call: NA; clone_size: NA; cdr3_nt: TGTGCCAGCAGTTTAGTAGGCGGTAGCTCCTACAATGAGCAGTTCTTC; cdr3_aa: CASSLVGGSSYNEQFF
v_call: TRBV9; j_call: TRBJ1-1; d_call: NA; clone_size: NA; cdr3_nt: TGTGCCAGCAGCGTATCCGGGAGGCAAGCTTTCTTT; cdr3_aa: CASSVSGRQAFF
v_call: TRBV10-3; j_call: TRBJ1-2; d_call: NA; clone_size: NA; cdr3_nt: TGTGCCATCAGTGATGGTGGCTACACCTTC; cdr3_aa: CAISDGGYTF
v_call: TRBV6-6; j_call: TRBJ2-1; d_call: NA; clone_size: NA; cdr3_nt: TGTGCCAGCCAAACGGGGCCTCTTCACCCTGAGCAGTTCTTC; cdr3_aa: CASQTGPLHPEQFF
v_call: TRBV29-1; j_call: TRBJ2-3; d_call: NA; clone_size: NA; cdr3_nt: TGCAGCGCCGAGGGTACAGATACGCAGTATTTT; cdr3_aa: CSAEGTDTQYF
v_call: TRBV29-1; j_call: TRBJ2-3; d_call: NA; clone_size: NA; cdr3_nt: TGCAGCGTTGAGATAGATACGCAGTATTTT; cdr3_aa: CSVEIDTQYF
v_call: TRBV13; j_call: TRBJ2-7; d_call: TRBD2; clone_size: NA; cdr3_nt: TGTGCCAGCAGCTTAGAAGGACTAGCGGGGGAATACGAGCAGTACTTC; cdr3_aa: CASSLEGLAGEYEQYF
v_call: TRBV15; j_call: TRBJ2-5; d_call: NA; clone_size: NA; cdr3_nt: TGTGCCACCAGCAGAGATTCCGGGGGGCTAGGGACCCAGTACTTC; cdr3_aa: CATSRDSGGLGTQYF
v_call: TRBV30; j_call: TRBJ2-1; d_call: NA; clone_size: few; cdr3_nt: TGTGCCTGGAGGGAAGACCTAGCTGAGCAGTTCTTC; cdr3_aa: CAWREDLAEQFF
v_call: TRBV5-6; j_call: TRBJ2-7; d_call: NA; clone_size: once; cdr3_nt: TGTGCCAGCAGCTTGGGGCCTTCTGACACCTACGAGCAGTACTTC; cdr3_aa: CASSLGPSDTYEQYF
v_call: TRBV12-5; j_call: TRBJ2-5; d_call: NA; clone_size: NA; cdr3_nt: TGTGCTAGTGGCCATCCCGACAGGGAGACCCAGTACTTC; cdr3_aa: CASGHPDRETQYF
v_call: TRBV7-9; j_call: TRBJ1-4; d_call: NA; clone_size: few; cdr3_nt: TGTGCCAGCAGCCTAAGTAATGAAAAACTGTTTTTT; cdr3_aa: CASSLSNEKLFF
v_call: TRBV5-5; j_call: TRBJ1-6; d_call: NA; clone_size: many; cdr3_nt: TGTGCCAGCACCGGACAGTCCCCTAATTCACCCCTCCACTTT; cdr3_aa: CASTGQSPNSPLHF
v_call: TRBV14; j_call: TRBJ2-5; d_call: TRBD1; clone_size: once; cdr3_nt: TGTGCCAGCAGCCAAGCCGGGACAGCCTTAGAGACCCAGTACTTC; cdr3_aa: CASSQAGTALETQYF
v_call: TRBV19; j_call: TRBJ2-2; d_call: NA; clone_size: few; cdr3_nt: TGTGCCAGTAGTTCTGGGGCCCGGGAGCTGTTTTTT; cdr3_aa: CASSSGARELFF
v_call: TRBV29-1; j_call: TRBJ2-5; d_call: NA; clone_size: NA; cdr3_nt: TGCAGCGTTGAAGTGACAGGGTCGGGGGATGGCCAGTACTTC; cdr3_aa: CSVEVTGSGDGQYF
v_call: TRBV30; j_call: TRBJ2-1; d_call: TRBD2; clone_size: NA; cdr3_nt: TGTGCCTGGACCGCTAGCGGGGGGATTGATGAGCAGTTCTTC; cdr3_aa: CAWTASGGIDEQFF
v_call: TRBV6-1; j_call: TRBJ2-7; d_call: TRBD2; clone_size: NA; cdr3_nt: TGTGCCAGCAGTGACGGGCGGGGGATTTCCTACGAGCAGTACTTC; cdr3_aa: CASSDGRGISYEQYF
v_call: TRBV15; j_call: TRBJ2-3; d_call: NA; clone_size: NA; cdr3_nt: TGTGCCACCAGCAGAGATTTCCGGGGCACAGATACGCAGTATTTT; cdr3_aa: CATSRDFRGTDTQYF
v_call: TRBV7-3; j_call: TRBJ2-1; d_call: NA; clone_size: NA; cdr3_nt: TGTGCCAGCAGCTTAAAAGGCCACAGGAGTCATAATGAGCAGTTCTTC; cdr3_aa: CASSLKGHRSHNEQFF
v_call: TRBV9; j_call: TRBJ1-2; d_call: NA; clone_size: medium-sized; cdr3_nt: TGTGCCAGCAGCGTGGCCGGGCTATCCAGCTATGGCTACACCTTC; cdr3_aa: CASSVAGLSSYGYTF
v_call: TRBV2; j_call: TRBJ1-4; d_call: NA; clone_size: NA; cdr3_nt: TGTGCCAGCATTCCGGGACACCTGAATGAAAAACTGTTTTTT; cdr3_aa: CASIPGHLNEKLFF
v_call: TRBV10-2; j_call: TRBJ2-3; d_call: TRBD2; clone_size: few; cdr3_nt: TGCGCCAGCAGTGCCATAGCGGGGGGAATCACAGATACGCAGTATTTT; cdr3_aa: CASSAIAGGITDTQYF
v_call: TRBV6-6; j_call: TRBJ1-2; d_call: NA; clone_size: NA; cdr3_nt: TGTGCCAGCAGTTACTCTGCAGCTAACTATGGCTACACCTTC; cdr3_aa: CASSYSAANYGYTF
v_call: TRBV29-1; j_call: TRBJ2-7; d_call: TRBD1; clone_size: few; cdr3_nt: TGCAGCGTTGAAGGGGACAGGGGGATATACGAGCAGTACTTC; cdr3_aa: CSVEGDRGIYEQYF
v_call: TRBV29-1; j_call: TRBJ1-1; d_call: NA; clone_size: NA; cdr3_nt: TGCAGCGTGATGGACGGAAACACTGAAGCTTTCTTT; cdr3_aa: CSVMDGNTEAFF
v_call: TRBV6-5; j_call: TRBJ2-5; d_call: NA; clone_size: NA; cdr3_nt: TGTGCCAGCAGTTTACACCTCAAGGGTCAGACCCAGTACTTC; cdr3_aa: CASSLHLKGQTQYF
v_call: TRBV5-6; j_call: TRBJ2-1; d_call: NA; clone_size: NA; cdr3_nt: TGTGCCAGCACCATGGGATCCGTGTACAATGAGCAGTTCTTC; cdr3_aa: CASTMGSVYNEQFF
v_call: TRBV27; j_call: TRBJ2-1; d_call: TRBD2; clone_size: NA; cdr3_nt: TGTGCCAGCAGTTTAGGGACTAGTGTAAATGAGCAGTTCTTC; cdr3_aa: CASSLGTSVNEQFF
v_call: TRBV7-9; j_call: TRBJ2-7; d_call: TRBD2; clone_size: NA; cdr3_nt: TGTGCCAGCAGCGCCAGCGGGGGGGCAACCTACGAGCAGTACTTC; cdr3_aa: CASSASGGATYEQYF
v_call: TRBV4-1; j_call: TRBJ1-2; d_call: NA; clone_size: few; cdr3_nt: TGCGCCAGCAGCCAAGTCTCCTTGAACTATGGCTACACCTTC; cdr3_aa: CASSQVSLNYGYTF
v_call: TRBV29-1; j_call: TRBJ2-7; d_call: NA; clone_size: NA; cdr3_nt: TGCAGCGTAGAGGGAGGACAGTCCTACGAGCAGTACTTC; cdr3_aa: CSVEGGQSYEQYF
v_call: TRBV5-6; j_call: TRBJ2-2; d_call: NA; clone_size: NA; cdr3_nt: TGTGCCAGCAGCCCCCACCCCGGGGAGCTGTTTTTT; cdr3_aa: CASSPHPGELFF
v_call: TRBV13; j_call: TRBJ2-1; d_call: NA; clone_size: NA; cdr3_nt: TGTGCCAGCAGCTTGGGGACCCCGAGCGATGAGCAGTTCTTC; cdr3_aa: CASSLGTPSDEQFF
v_call: TRBV27; j_call: TRBJ1-5; d_call: NA; clone_size: NA; cdr3_nt: TGTGCCAGCAGCTCACAGGCCAATCAGCCCCAGCATTTT; cdr3_aa: CASSSQANQPQHF
v_call: TRBV9; j_call: TRBJ1-1; d_call: TRBD1; clone_size: NA; cdr3_nt: TGTGCCAGCAGCGAGAACCCGGGACAGAGTAGGTCAGACACTGAAGCTTTCTTT; cdr3_aa: CASSENPGQSRSDTEAFF
v_call: TRBV11-1; j_call: TRBJ2-7; d_call: NA; clone_size: NA; cdr3_nt: TGTGCCAGCAGCTCAAATCGGGCCTACGAGCAGTACTTC; cdr3_aa: CASSSNRAYEQYF
v_call: TRBV6-5; j_call: TRBJ1-1; d_call: NA; clone_size: few; cdr3_nt: TGTGCCAGCAGTTCTCCGGGGGCAGACCCCTACACTGAAGCTTTCTTT; cdr3_aa: CASSSPGADPYTEAFF